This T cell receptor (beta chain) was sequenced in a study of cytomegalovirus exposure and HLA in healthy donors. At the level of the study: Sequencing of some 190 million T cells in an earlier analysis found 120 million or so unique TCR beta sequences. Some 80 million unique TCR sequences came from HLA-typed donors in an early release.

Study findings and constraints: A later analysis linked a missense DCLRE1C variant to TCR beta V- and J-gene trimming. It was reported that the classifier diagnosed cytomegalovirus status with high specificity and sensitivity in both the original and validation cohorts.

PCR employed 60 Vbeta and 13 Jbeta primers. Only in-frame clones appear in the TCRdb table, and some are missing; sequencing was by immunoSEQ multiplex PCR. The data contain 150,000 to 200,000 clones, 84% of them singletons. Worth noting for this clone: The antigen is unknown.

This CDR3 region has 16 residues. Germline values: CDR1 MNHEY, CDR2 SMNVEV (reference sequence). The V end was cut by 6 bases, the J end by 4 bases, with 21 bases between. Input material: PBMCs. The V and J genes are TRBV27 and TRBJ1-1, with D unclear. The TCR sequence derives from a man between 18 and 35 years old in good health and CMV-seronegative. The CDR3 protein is CASSPRRAVLGTEAFF. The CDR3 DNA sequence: TGTGCCAGCAGCCCAAGGAGGGCAGTTTTGGGCACTGAAGCTTTCTTT.